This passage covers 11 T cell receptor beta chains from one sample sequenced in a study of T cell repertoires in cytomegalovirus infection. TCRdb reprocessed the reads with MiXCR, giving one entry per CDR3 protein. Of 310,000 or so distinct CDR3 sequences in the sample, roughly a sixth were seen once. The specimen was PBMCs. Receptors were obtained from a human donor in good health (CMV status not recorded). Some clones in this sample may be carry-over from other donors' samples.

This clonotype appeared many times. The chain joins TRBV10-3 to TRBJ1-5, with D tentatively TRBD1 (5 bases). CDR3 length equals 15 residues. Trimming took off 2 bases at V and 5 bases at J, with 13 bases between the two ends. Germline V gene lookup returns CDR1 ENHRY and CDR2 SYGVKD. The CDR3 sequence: CAISEGDGLYQPQHF. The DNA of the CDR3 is TGTGCCATCAGTGAGGGGGACGGATTATATCAGCCCCAGCATTTT.

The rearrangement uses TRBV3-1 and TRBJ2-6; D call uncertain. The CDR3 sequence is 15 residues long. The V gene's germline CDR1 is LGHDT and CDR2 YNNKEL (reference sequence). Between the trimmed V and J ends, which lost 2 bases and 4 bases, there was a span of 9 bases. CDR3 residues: CASSQFGEGANVLTF. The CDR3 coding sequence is TGTGCCAGCAGCCAATTTGGGGAAGGGGCCAACGTCCTGACTTTC.

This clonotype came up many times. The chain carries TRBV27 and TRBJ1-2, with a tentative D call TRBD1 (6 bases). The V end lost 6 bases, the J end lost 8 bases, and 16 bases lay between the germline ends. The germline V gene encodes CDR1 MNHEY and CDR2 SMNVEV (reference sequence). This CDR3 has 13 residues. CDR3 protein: CASSQGPSEGYTF. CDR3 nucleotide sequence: TGTGCCAGCAGCCAGGGGCCCTCGGAAGGCTACACCTTC.

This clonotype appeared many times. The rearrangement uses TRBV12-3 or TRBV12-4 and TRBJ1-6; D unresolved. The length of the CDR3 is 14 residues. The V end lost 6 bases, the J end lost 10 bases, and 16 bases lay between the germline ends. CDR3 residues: CASSASLPGSPLHF. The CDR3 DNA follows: TGTGCCAGCAGCGCCTCTTTGCCTGGGTCACCCCTCCACTTT.

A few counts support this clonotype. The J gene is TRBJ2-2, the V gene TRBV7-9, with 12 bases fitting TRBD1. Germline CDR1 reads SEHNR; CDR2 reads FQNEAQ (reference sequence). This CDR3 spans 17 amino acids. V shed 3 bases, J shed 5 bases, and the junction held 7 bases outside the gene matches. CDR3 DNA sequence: TGTGCCAGCAGCTTCTCCGGGACAGGGGGCAGAACCGGGGAGCTGTTTTTT. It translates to CASSFSGTGGRTGELFF.

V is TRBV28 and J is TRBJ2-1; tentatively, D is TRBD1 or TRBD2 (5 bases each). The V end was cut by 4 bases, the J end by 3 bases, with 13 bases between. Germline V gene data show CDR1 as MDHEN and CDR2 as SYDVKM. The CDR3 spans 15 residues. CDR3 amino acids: CASSSGPRDYNEQFF. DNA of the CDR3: TGTGCCAGCAGTTCGGGGCCCCGGGACTACAATGAGCAGTTCTTC.

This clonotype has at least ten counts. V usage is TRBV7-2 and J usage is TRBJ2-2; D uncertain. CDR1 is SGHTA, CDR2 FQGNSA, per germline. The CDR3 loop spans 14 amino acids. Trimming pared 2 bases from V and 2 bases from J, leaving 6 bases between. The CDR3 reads CASSLSGNTGELFF. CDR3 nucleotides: TGTGCCAGCAGCTTATCCGGAAACACCGGGGAGCTGTTTTTT.

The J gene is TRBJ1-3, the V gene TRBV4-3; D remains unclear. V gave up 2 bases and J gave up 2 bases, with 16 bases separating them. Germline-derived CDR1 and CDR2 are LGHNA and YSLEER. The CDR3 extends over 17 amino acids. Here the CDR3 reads CASSQLPPNDPGNTIYF. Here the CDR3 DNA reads TGCGCCAGCAGCCAATTACCCCCCAATGATCCTGGAAACACCATATATTTT.

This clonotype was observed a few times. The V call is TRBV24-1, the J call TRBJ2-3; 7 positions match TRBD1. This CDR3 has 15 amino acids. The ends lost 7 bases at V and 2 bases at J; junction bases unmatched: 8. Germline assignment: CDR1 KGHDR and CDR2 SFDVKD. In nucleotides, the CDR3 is TGTGCCACCAGCATGGGACAGAGGATCACAGATACGCAGTATTTT. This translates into CATSMGQRITDTQYF.

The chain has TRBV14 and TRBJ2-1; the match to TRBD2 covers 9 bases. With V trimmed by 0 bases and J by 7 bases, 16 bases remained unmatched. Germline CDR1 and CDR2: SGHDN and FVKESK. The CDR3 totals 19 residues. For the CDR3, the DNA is TGTGCCAGCAGCCAAGATCCTAGTCTAGCGGGAACATCGATTAATGAGCAGTTCTTC. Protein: CASSQDPSLAGTSINEQFF. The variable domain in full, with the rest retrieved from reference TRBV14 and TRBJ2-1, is EAGVTQFPSHSVIEKGQTVTLRCDPISGHDNLYWYRRVMGKEIKFLLHFVKESKQDESGMPNNRFLAERTGGTYSTLKVQPAELEDSGVYFCASSQDPSLAGTSINEQFFGPGTRLTVL.

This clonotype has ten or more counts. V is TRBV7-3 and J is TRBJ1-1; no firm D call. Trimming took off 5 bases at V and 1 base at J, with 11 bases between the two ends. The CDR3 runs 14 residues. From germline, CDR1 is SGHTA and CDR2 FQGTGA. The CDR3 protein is CASSAGPSNTEAFF. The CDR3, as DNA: TGTGCCAGCAGCGCTGGGCCCTCGAACACTGAAGCTTTCTTT. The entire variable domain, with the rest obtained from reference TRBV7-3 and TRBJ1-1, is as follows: GAGVSQTPSNKVTEKGKYVELRCDPISGHTALYWYRQSLGQGPEFLIYFQGTGAADDSGLPNDRFFAVRPEGSVSTLKIQRTERGDSAVYLCASSAGPSNTEAFFGQGTRLTVV.